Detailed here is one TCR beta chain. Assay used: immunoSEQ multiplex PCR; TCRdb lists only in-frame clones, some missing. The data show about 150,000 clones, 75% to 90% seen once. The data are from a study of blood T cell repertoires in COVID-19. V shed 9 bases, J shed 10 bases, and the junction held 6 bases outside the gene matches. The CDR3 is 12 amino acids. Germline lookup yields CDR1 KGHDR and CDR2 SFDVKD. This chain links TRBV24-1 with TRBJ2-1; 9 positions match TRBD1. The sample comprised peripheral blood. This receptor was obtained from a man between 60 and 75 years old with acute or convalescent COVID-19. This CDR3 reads CATSGTGREQFF. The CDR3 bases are TGTGCCACCTCCGGGACAGGGAGGGAGCAGTTCTTC.